This T cell receptor (beta chain) stems from a study of blood T cell repertoires in COVID-19. Study as a whole: The cDNA or gDNA used as material had been derived from T cells, B-cell-depleted T cells, or PBMCs.

Living in about two dozen US areas, the participants were between roughly 18 and 89 years of age. The study assigned cohorts using participant-reported clinical history. Between the trimmed V and J ends, which lost 4 bases and 5 bases, there was a span of 8 bases. In germline, CDR1 is KGHDR, CDR2 SFDVKD. CDR3 length: 13 residues. The repertoire was sequenced with immunoSEQ multiplex PCR; TCRdb's copy has only in-frame clones and lacks some. The repertoire includes around 220,000 clones, 75% to 95% of them detected once, and 1.9% sits in the top ten. Sequencing was performed on PBMCs or T cells enriched from blood (not recorded which). The J gene is TRBJ2-1, the V gene TRBV24-1, with a tentative D call TRBD2 (6 bases). This clonotype was obtained from a woman aged 18-29 years who had recovered from COVID-19. Here the CDR3 reads CATSDPGDNEQFF. CDR3 bases: TGTGCCACCAGTGACCCGGGGGACAATGAGCAGTTCTTC.